The clone carrying this T cell receptor beta chain was observed a few times. Its antigen is as yet unknown. This sample was included in a study of cytomegalovirus exposure and HLA in healthy donors. Study-level points and caveats: A later analysis linked a missense variant in DCLRE1C to the trimming of TCR beta V and J genes.

Per the germline V gene, CDR1 is SGHRS and CDR2 is YFSETQ. The CDR3 has 16 residues. Losses at the gene ends were 2 bases for V and 6 bases for J; bases not matched to a gene: 8. A multiplex PCR was run with 60 Vbeta primers and 13 Jbeta primers. Measured with immunoSEQ multiplex PCR; TCRdb has only the in-frame clones, and not every one. Of some 110,000 clones listed, around three quarters are singletons. This sequence joins TRBV5-1 and TRBJ2-2; 9 positions match TRBD2. The specimen was PBMCs. The sequence came from a woman aged 18 to 35 in good health and CMV-seropositive. The CDR3 protein is CASSFVLSGSSGELFF. In nucleotides, the CDR3 is TGCGCCAGCAGCTTTGTACTTAGCGGGAGTTCCGGGGAGCTGTTTTTT.